This TCR beta chain was captured in a study of blood T cell repertoires in COVID-19. Overall study: Donors in the United States, Italy and Spain gave samples during acute or convalescent COVID-19. Sources were T cells, B-cell-depleted T cells, or PBMCs; the material itself was cDNA or gDNA.

V shed 6 bases, J shed 2 bases, and the junction held 4 bases outside the gene matches. The CDR3 loop spans 13 amino acids. Looked up from germline, CDR1 is SQVTM and CDR2 is ANQGSEA. Authors' processing steps: By means of reference gene primer amplification, nucleated cell counts were estimated. Clones were read by immunoSEQ multiplex PCR, and TCRdb kept only the in-frame ones, dropping some. V and J calls and clone size are those listed in that table; D and trimming were worked out from the DNA. This sample yields approximately 500,000 clones, of which approximately 88% are seen a single time; roughly 7.3% belongs to the top ten.

The chain uses TRBV29-1 and TRBJ2-1; 7 nucleotides align to TRBD1. The material sequenced was peripheral blood. The origin of this receptor is a woman aged 50 to 60 with COVID-19, enrolled during active disease. The CDR3 reads CSVRQGAYNEQFF. The CDR3 coding sequence is TGCAGCGTCAGACAGGGCGCCTACAATGAGCAGTTCTTC.